What follows are 11 T cell receptor beta chains derived from one specimen sequenced in a study of PD-1 blockade in classical Hodgkin lymphoma (dated by TCRdb to 2018 to 2021). Libraries came from the immunoSEQ multiplex PCR assay. TCRdb stores this immuneACCESS table with in-frame sequences only. Part of the clones is absent; in the studies checked, under half of the shortfall reflects unresolved V genes, and no reason is known for the rest. For this sample there are roughly 25,000 clones; approximately 80% appear just once. Roughly 6.7% of the sample comes from the top ten. What the time point label conveys for this sample: cycle 1 day 1 (C1D1), immediately before nivolumab initiation. Relapse after autologous stem cell transplantation had occurred in all trial patients, and cohorts A, B and C were distinguished by prior brentuximab vedotin exposure. Sample: peripheral blood mononuclear cells (PBMCs), taken at baseline. The source is a human donor with classical Hodgkin lymphoma.

V usage is TRBV6-1 and J usage is TRBJ2-5, with 8 bases that match TRBD1. After removal of 0 bases from V and 4 bases from J, the junction contained 13 bases not matched to a gene. The germline gives CDR1 MNHNS, CDR2 SASEGT. This CDR3 has 18 amino acids. The CDR3 DNA reads TGTGCCAGCAGTGAAGCGCTTTTGGGGACAGGTGGGGGAGAGACCCAGTACTTC. Translating gives CASSEALLGTGGGETQYF.

The chain couples TRBV6-1 to TRBJ1-3; D not certain. The CDR3 totals 11 residues. Per the germline V gene, CDR1 is MNHNS and CDR2 is SASEGT. Trimming took 7 bases from V and 4 from J, leaving 5 bases between them. The CDR3 sequence: CASIVGNTIYF. As DNA, the CDR3 is TGTGCCAGCATCGTGGGAAACACCATATATTTT.

The chain uses TRBV20-1 and TRBJ2-5; D is undetermined. The germline V gene encodes CDR1 DFQATT and CDR2 SNEGSKA (reference sequence). The CDR3 runs 11 residues. Deletions cut 6 bases from V and 5 bases from J, with 10 bases between. The CDR3 loop is CSAVGSETQYF. CDR3 DNA: TGCAGTGCCGTTGGGTCTGAGACCCAGTACTTC.

V usage is TRBV28 and J usage is TRBJ1-1, with 9 bases matching TRBD1. This CDR3 contains 13 residues. The germline CDR1 and CDR2 sequences are MDHEN and SYDVKM. With V trimmed by 7 bases and J by 4 bases, 4 bases remained unmatched. The CDR3, as DNA: TGTGCCAGCACCGTACAGGGGGCCACTGAAGCTTTCTTT. Translated: CASTVQGATEAFF.

This clone has a handful of counts. The chain combines TRBV5-1 with TRBJ2-7; D is unresolved. The CDR3 has 13 residues. The germline CDR1 and CDR2 sequences are SGHRS and YFSETQ. Between the trimmed V and J ends, which lost 2 bases and 3 bases, there was a span of 9 bases. This CDR3 reads CASSLNGIYEQYF. The CDR3 DNA reads TGCGCCAGCAGCTTAAATGGAATCTACGAGCAGTACTTC.

This clone has a single count. The rearrangement joins TRBV10-3 to TRBJ2-5; 12 positions agree with TRBD2. J gave up 0 bases and V 4 bases, and 0 bases lay outside the gene matches. This CDR3 is built from 15 residues. The germline V gene encodes CDR1 ENHRY and CDR2 SYGVKD. The CDR3: CAISGTSGNQETQYF. CDR3 sequence (DNA): TGTGCCATCAGTGGGACTAGCGGGAACCAAGAGACCCAGTACTTC.

This clone was detected a few times. The chain employs TRBV4-2 and TRBJ2-7; no clear D gene. Trimming stripped 0 bases from V and 5 bases from J, with 11 bases between. Germline CDR1 LGHNA, CDR2 YNFKEQ. This CDR3 has 14 amino acids. CDR3 sequence: CASSQDRAANEQYF. DNA of the CDR3: TGTGCCAGCAGCCAAGATCGGGCGGCGAACGAGCAGTACTTC.

This chain connects TRBV4-3 to TRBJ2-4, with TRBD2 matching 7 bases. The CDR3 runs 15 residues. Looked up from germline, CDR1 is LGHNA and CDR2 is YSLEER. Trimming removed 0 bases from V and 9 bases from J; junction bases left unmatched: 8. As DNA, the CDR3 is TGCGCCAGCAGCCAAGATTGGGCGCGGGGGTTCATTCAGTACTTC. Translated, it gives CASSQDWARGFIQYF.

This clone turned up a few times. The chain has TRBV6-5 and TRBJ2-1; D is unresolved. The germline CDR1 and CDR2 sequences are MNHEY and SVGAGI. Trimming removed 2 bases from V and 6 bases from J, with 17 bases in between. The CDR3 extends over 16 amino acids. The CDR3 bases are TGTGCCAGCAGTTACGTATCCCCCGGTCCGCGCAATGAGCAGTTCTTC. This codes for CASSYVSPGPRNEQFF.

This clone was found a few times. The chain employs TRBV4-3 and TRBJ2-4; 9 bases are shared with TRBD2. V dropped 2 bases and J dropped 0; count of bases not matched to a gene: 11. The germline CDR1 and CDR2 sequences are LGHNA and YSLEER. The CDR3 totals 19 residues. The DNA of the CDR3 is TGCGCCAGCAGCCAAACACGAGGGCGGGGGGGAGTAGCCAAAAACATTCAGTACTTC. Protein sequence: CASSQTRGRGGVAKNIQYF.

This chain's CDR3 is CASSFLGKSNEAFF. The CDR3 DNA is TGTGCCAGCAGCTTTTTAGGCAAGTCGAATGAAGCTTTCTTT. This chain joins TRBV5-6 and TRBJ1-1; D gene unclear. Germline V gene data show CDR1 as SGHDT and CDR2 as YYEEEE. V lost 2 bases and J lost 7, with 15 bases in between. The CDR3 extends over 14 amino acids.